This entry features one T cell receptor beta chain sequence. Its recognized antigen is unknown. Base qualities are not at hand, and no much larger clone is one base apart. Collaborating institutions collected whole blood in K2EDTA tubes following their own protocols. For TCRbeta analysis, collaborators shipped samples in one of three forms: frozen whole blood, isolated PBMCs, or DNA extracted from either of those sample types. This entry is derived from a study of blood T cell repertoires in COVID-19 (dated by TCRdb to the early 2020s). At the level of the whole study: Collaborator samples came from the United States, Italy and Spain and covered acute and convalescent phases of COVID-19. The samples were drawn from two sources: the first 160 participants of the ongoing ImmuneRACE study, and over 950 subjects contributed by 6 global collaborators. Nearly every sample came with metadata listing a de-identified subject ID, COVID-19 status, age in years and sex. Where available, HLA class I and class II types were taken from metadata supplied by the sample provider and were not determined by assay-based typing. Subjects who had been exposed to COVID-19, were actively infected with it, or had recovered from it provided the deeply sampled blood TCRbeta repertoires that made up the dataset. The material from the prospective study consisted of cDNA or gDNA derived from T cells, B-cell-depleted T cells, or PBMCs. The repertoires were released in a freely available public database intended as a resource for research on the immune response to SARS-CoV-2.

The CDR3 measures 15 amino acids from cysteine to phenylalanine. Solely the CDR3 DNA is kept, with 45 bases framed from the first base. Based on the germline V gene, the CDR1 and CDR2 sequences are SGHAT and FQNNGV. V was cut back by 4 bases and J by 4 bases, leaving a gap of 16 bases between them. Points the paper makes about the study in general: How much clinical and demographic metadata was included differed by source and by participant, and the metadata was provided uncurated.

TCRbeta CDR3 regions were amplified from genomic DNA using the immunoSEQ Assay, a bias-controlled multiplex PCR. The paper's processing steps were these. Within the assay, amplification of reference gene primers was used to estimate how many nucleated cells each sample contained. Sequence reads were collapsed and filtered to measure the absolute abundance of every unique TCRbeta CDR3 rearrangement. For each sample, productive Simpson clonality was calculated as the square root of Simpson's diversity index across productive rearrangements. Held by TCRdb, this immuneACCESS table contains in-frame sequences only and omits some clones. Under half of the omission traces to an unresolved V gene where checked; the cause of the rest is unknown. D and trimming come from the DNA, and the V and J calls and clone size come from that table. This sample lists around 180,000 clones; around 87% were detected once. The biggest ten clones account for 2.5% of the sample.

This chain joins TRBV11-2 to TRBJ1-2, with an unclear D gene assignment. The sequence was collected from a man aged 40-50 years with active or convalescent COVID-19. The specimen sequenced was peripheral blood. This receptor carries the CDR3 CASSSEGASGYGYTF. The nucleotide sequence is TGTGCCAGCAGCTCAGAGGGTGCATCGGGCTATGGCTACACCTTC.